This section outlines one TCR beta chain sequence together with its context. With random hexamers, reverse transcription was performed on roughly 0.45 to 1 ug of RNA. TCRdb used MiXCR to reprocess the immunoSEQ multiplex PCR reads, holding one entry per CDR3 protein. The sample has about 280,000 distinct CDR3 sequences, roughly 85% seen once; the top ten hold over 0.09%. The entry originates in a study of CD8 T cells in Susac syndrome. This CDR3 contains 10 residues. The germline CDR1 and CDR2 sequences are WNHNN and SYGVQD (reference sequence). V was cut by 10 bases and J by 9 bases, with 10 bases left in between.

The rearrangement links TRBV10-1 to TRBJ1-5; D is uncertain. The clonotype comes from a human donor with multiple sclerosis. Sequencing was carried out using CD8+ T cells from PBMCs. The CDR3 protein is CAIGFSPQHF. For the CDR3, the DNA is TGCGCCATCGGATTCTCGCCCCAGCATTTT.